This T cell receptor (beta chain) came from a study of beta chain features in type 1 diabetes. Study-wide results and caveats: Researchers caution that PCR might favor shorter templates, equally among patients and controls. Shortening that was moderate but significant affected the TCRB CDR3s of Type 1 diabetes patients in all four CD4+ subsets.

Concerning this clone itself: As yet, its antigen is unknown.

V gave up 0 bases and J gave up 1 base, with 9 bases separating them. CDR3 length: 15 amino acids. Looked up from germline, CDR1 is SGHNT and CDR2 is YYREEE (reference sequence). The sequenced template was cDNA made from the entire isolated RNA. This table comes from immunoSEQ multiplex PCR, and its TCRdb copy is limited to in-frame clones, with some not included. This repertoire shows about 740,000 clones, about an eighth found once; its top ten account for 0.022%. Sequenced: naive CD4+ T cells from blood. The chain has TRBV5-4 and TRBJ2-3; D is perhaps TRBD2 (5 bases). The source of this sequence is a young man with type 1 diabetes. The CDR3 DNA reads TGTGCCAGCAGCTTGGAAGCGGCAGGCACAGATACGCAGTATTTT. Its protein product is CASSLEAAGTDTQYF.